The following is a TCR beta chain sequence with its context. Its antigen is unidentified. Regarding time point: persistent/refractory GD, antithyroid drugs over 5 years with positive TRAb. Researchers made the TCR library from RNA that was extracted from PBMCs. Arm-PCR of CDR3 regions with iRepertoire HTBI primers generated TCR beta libraries. TCRdb independently ran MiXCR on the multiplex PCR reads; one entry per CDR3 protein. The data show 700,000 or so distinct CDR3 sequences, around 32% seen once. Germline lookup yields CDR1 SGHTA and CDR2 FQGNSA. This CDR3 has 14 amino acids. The V end was cut by 0 bases, the J end by 2 bases, with 7 bases between. The data belong to a study of regulatory T cells in long-lasting Graves disease. General observations from the study: Researchers reported studying only peripheral blood, not thyroid tissue. There were preferences for TRBV28, TRBJ1-2 and TRBJ2-5 in persistent disease. Persistent patients shared some 2,500 public clonotypes among themselves. Newly diagnosed patients shared fewer, at some 900.

Sequencing was performed on peripheral blood mononuclear cells (PBMCs), taken when the disease was refractory, from a patient treated with antithyroid drugs. The chain employs TRBV7-2 and TRBJ1-2; the D is unclear. The receptor's source is a female donor with Graves disease. CDR3 DNA: TGTGCCAGCAGCTTAGCGCACAGAAACTATGGCTACACCTTC. It is translated as CASSLAHRNYGYTF.